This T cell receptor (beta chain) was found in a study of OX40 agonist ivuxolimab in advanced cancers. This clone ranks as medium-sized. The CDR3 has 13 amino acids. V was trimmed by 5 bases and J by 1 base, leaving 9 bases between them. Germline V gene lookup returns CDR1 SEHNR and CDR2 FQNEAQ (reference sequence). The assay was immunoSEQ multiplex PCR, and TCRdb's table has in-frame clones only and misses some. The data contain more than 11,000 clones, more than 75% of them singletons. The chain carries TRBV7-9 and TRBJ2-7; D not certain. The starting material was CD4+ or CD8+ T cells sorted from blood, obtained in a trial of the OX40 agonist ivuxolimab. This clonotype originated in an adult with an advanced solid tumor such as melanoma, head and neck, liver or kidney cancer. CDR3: CASSHSVSYEQYF. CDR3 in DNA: TGTGCCAGCAGCCACTCCGTTTCCTACGAGCAGTACTTC.